This T cell receptor (beta chain) comes out of a study of T-cell reconstitution after alpha-beta-depleted transplantation in children. Study-level points and caveats: Once a year had passed after transplant, T-cell counts and diversity came mostly from newly produced T cells. As was reported, about two months after transplant, alpha-beta T cells came from several hundred expanded graft clones. At day 60, the high TCRbeta diversity found in some patients originated from recipient T cells and thymic progenitors that had survived.

Unique molecular identifiers were incorporated during preparation of the TCRbeta library. TCRdb re-called the PCR reads with MiXCR, one entry per CDR3 protein. The sample consists of 700,000 to 950,000 distinct CDR3 sequences, roughly 15% of them appearing once. This clonotype was counted a few times. Its specificity is not known. This clonotype was sampled from a male patient under 18 who had a stem cell transplant for acute lymphoblastic leukemia, so the T cells may come from the graft donor. The starting material was PBMCs, mostly from graft donor cells, obtained 360 days after TCRalphabeta/CD19-depleted stem cell transplant.

The CDR3 reads CASSQTNLEGDTQYF. CDR3 bases: TGCGCCAGCAGCCAAACAAACCTCGAAGGAGATACGCAGTATTTT. The chain carries TRBV4-1 and TRBJ2-3; no reliable D call. CDR3 size: 15 residues. V gave up 2 bases and J gave up 5 bases, with 14 bases separating them. CDR1 is MGHRA, CDR2 YSYEKL, per germline.